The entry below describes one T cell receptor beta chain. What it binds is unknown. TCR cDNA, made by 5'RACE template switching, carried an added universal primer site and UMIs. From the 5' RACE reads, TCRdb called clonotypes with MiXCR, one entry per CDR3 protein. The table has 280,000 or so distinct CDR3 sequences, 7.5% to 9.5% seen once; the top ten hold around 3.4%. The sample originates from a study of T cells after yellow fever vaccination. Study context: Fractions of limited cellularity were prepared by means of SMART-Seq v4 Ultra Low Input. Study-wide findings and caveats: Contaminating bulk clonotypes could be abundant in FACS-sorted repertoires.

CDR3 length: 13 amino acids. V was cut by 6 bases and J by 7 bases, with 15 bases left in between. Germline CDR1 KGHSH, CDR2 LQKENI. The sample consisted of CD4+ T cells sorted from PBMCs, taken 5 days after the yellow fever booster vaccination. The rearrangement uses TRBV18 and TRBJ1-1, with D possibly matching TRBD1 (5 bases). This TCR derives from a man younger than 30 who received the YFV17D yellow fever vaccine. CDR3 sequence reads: CASSIPGKDEAFF. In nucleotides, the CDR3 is TGTGCCAGCTCCATCCCAGGGAAGGATGAAGCTTTCTTT.